Presented here are 17 T cell receptor beta chains from one specimen sequenced in a study of blood T cell repertoires in COVID-19. Generated by immunoSEQ multiplex PCR, the TCRdb table keeps only in-frame clones and is missing some. The table has tens of thousands of clones, around 80% seen once. The specimen was peripheral blood. The receptors stem from an elderly woman with active or convalescent COVID-19.

The chain carries TRBV30 and TRBJ1-6; no firm D call. The CDR3 has 12 residues. V was cut by 3 bases and J by 5 bases, with 5 bases left in between. Germline-derived CDR1 and CDR2 are GTSNPN and SVGIG (reference sequence). CDR3 region: CAWSRDNSPLHF. As DNA, the CDR3 is TGTGCCTGGAGCCGAGATAATTCACCCCTCCACTTT.

The rearrangement links TRBV28 to TRBJ2-7; 9 bases are a match to TRBD1. Trimming cost V 6 bases and J 4 bases; bases outside gene matches: 7. Germline CDR1 is MDHEN and CDR2 is SYDVKM. The CDR3 has 14 amino acids. CDR3 protein: CASRSGQGNYEQYF. DNA for the CDR3: TGTGCCAGCAGGTCTGGACAGGGGAATTACGAGCAGTACTTC. Looking up the rest from reference TRBV28 and TRBJ2-7 gives the full variable domain: DVKVTQSSRYLVKRTGEKVFLECVQDMDHENMFWYRQDPGLGLRLIYFSYDVKMKEKGDIPEGYSVSREKKERFSLILESASTNQTSMYLCASRSGQGNYEQYFGPGTRLTVT.

The J gene is TRBJ1-4, the V gene TRBV12-5; maybe TRBD1 (6 bases). Germline V CDR1 and CDR2: LGHNT, FRNRAP. This CDR3 region has 18 residues. V shed 1 base and J shed 3 bases, with 18 bases lying between them. CDR3 residues: CASGLGDKRGSANEKLFF. CDR3 nucleotides: TGTGCTAGTGGTTTGGGAGATAAAAGGGGGTCTGCTAATGAAAAACTGTTTTTT.

Worth noting for this clone: Compared with germline, one end of the junction differs, possibly owing to a read error. The chain is built from TRBV12-3 or TRBV12-4 and TRBJ1-5, with D tentatively TRBD1 (6 bases). CDR3 length: 13 amino acids. The CDR3 DNA is TGTGCCAGCAGTTTGGGTTCTGGGGGCCCCGAAGATTTT. It codes for CASSLGSGGPEDF.

This rearrangement joins TRBV10-3 to TRBJ1-3; D call uncertain. V lost 3 bases and J lost 3, with 9 bases in between. Germline assignment: CDR1 ENHRY and CDR2 SYGVKD. This CDR3 region has 14 residues. CDR3 residues: CAISDSRSGNTIYF. In nucleotides, the CDR3 is TGTGCCATCAGTGACTCGAGGAGTGGAAACACCATATATTTT.

The rearrangement joins TRBV2 to TRBJ2-4, with 8 bases identical to TRBD1. V shed 4 bases, J shed 1 base, and the junction held 6 bases outside the gene matches. The CDR3 is 16 residues long. Per the germline V gene, CDR1 is SNHLY and CDR2 is FYNNEI. This CDR3 reads CASSGNRQGAKNIQYF. CDR3 in DNA: TGTGCCAGCAGTGGTAATCGACAGGGGGCCAAAAACATTCAGTACTTC.

This clone was seen only once. This chain connects TRBV3-1 (or the pseudogene TRBV3-2) to TRBJ2-2; perhaps TRBD2 as D (6 bases). Trimming stripped 3 bases from V and 5 bases from J, with 10 bases between. The germline V gene has CDR1 LGHDT and CDR2 YNNKEL (reference sequence). This CDR3 is built from 14 residues. The CDR3 sequence: CASSHNGGTGELFF. CDR3 nucleotides: TGTGCCAGCAGCCACAACGGGGGAACCGGGGAGCTGTTTTTT.

The rearrangement joins TRBV11-2 to TRBJ2-7, with 9 bases aligning to TRBD2. Germline CDR1 is SGHAT and CDR2 is FQNNGV. The CDR3 runs 15 residues. J was trimmed by 3 bases and V by 0 bases; bases with no gene match: 3. As DNA, the CDR3 is TGTGCCAGCAGCTTAGAGGTAGCGGGAGTCTACGAGCAGTACTTC. This codes for CASSLEVAGVYEQYF.

This chain joins TRBV2 and TRBJ1-1, with D perhaps TRBD1 (6 bases). Trimming shortened V by 10 bases and J by 2 bases, and 23 bases separated the two germline ends. From germline, CDR1 is SNHLY and CDR2 FYNNEI. This CDR3 contains 16 residues. In DNA, the CDR3 is TGTGCCACAACACCCGGGACACCAACCATTAACACTGAAGCTTTCTTT. This gives the protein CATTPGTPTINTEAFF.

The V call is TRBV6-5, the J call TRBJ2-1; 8 bases are a match to TRBD1. Germline V gene sequence: CDR1 MNHEY, CDR2 SVGAGI. J gave up 8 bases and V 6 bases, and 9 bases lay outside the gene matches. This CDR3 comprises 14 residues. CDR3 protein: CASSRDRSAHEQFF. The DNA of the CDR3 is TGTGCCAGCAGCCGGGACAGGTCGGCCCATGAGCAGTTCTTC.

A single count supports this clone. V is TRBV2 and J is TRBJ2-7, with 10 bases identical to TRBD2. Losses at the gene ends were 5 bases for V and 0 bases for J; bases not matched to a gene: 4. This CDR3 region has 15 residues. Germline V lookup: CDR1 SNHLY, CDR2 FYNNEI. CDR3 DNA sequence: TGTGCCAGCAGTCCGACTAGCGGGTTCTCCTACGAGCAGTACTTC. Protein: CASSPTSGFSYEQYF.

The CDR3 DNA reads as TGTGCCAGCTCACCGGCGGTAAGAACGAACACTGAAGCTTTCTTT. This sequence encodes CASSPAVRTNTEAFF. The V and J genes are TRBV18 and TRBJ1-1; D remains unclear. Trimming removed 3 bases at V and 1 base at J, with 12 bases between. From germline, CDR1 is KGHSH and CDR2 LQKENI. The CDR3 contains 15 residues.

The chain uses TRBV2 and TRBJ1-2; 7 bases fit TRBD1. This CDR3 is built from 11 residues. V dropped 4 bases and J dropped 13; count of bases not matched to a gene: 6. CDR1 SNHLY and CDR2 FYNNEI come from the germline V gene. In nucleotides, the CDR3 is TGTGCCAGCAGTGGGGACAGTAATATCACCTTC. Protein: CASSGDSNITF.

The V and J genes are TRBV7-9 and TRBJ1-6, with 12 bases lining up with TRBD1. The trim removed 4 bases at V and 10 bases at J, leaving 14 bases unmatched. The CDR3 consists of 18 residues. Germline CDR1 and CDR2: SEHNR and FQNEAQ (reference sequence). DNA for the CDR3: TGTGCCAGCAGCTCTTGGGACAGGGGGCGAAGTGGAAGGTCACCCCTCCACTTT. It translates to CASSSWDRGRSGRSPLHF. The full variable domain, with the rest looked up from reference TRBV7-9 and TRBJ1-6, is DTGVSQNPRHKITKRGQNVTFRCDPISEHNRLYWYRQTLGQGPEFLTYFQNEAQLEKSRLLSDRFSAERPKGSFSTLEIQRTEQGDSAMYLCASSSWDRGRSGRSPLHFGNGTRLTVT.

The gene calls are TRBV9 and TRBJ2-6; a weak D match, TRBD2 (6 bases). The length of the CDR3 is 15 residues. The germline CDR1 and CDR2 sequences are SGDLS and YYNGEE. V was shortened by 0 bases and J by 4 bases, with 8 bases between the two germline ends. The CDR3 nucleotides are TGTGCCAGCAGCGTAGTGGGAGGAGGGGCCAACGTCCTGACTTTC. It codes for CASSVVGGGANVLTF.

This clone was seen only a few times. The chain couples TRBV24-1 to TRBJ2-3, with TRBD2 matching 10 bases. This CDR3 is 15 amino acids long. J lost 3 bases, V lost 3 bases, and 2 bases had no gene match. CDR1 KGHDR and CDR2 SFDVKD come from the germline V gene. This CDR3 reads CATSDPLAGTDTQYF. The CDR3 DNA sequence: TGTGCCACCAGTGATCCACTAGCGGGGACAGATACGCAGTATTTT.

The J gene is TRBJ2-1, the V gene TRBV9, with 8 bases matching TRBD2. The CDR3 sequence is 15 residues long. The germline V gene has CDR1 SGDLS and CDR2 YYNGEE. V lost 0 bases and J lost 9; bases outside the gene matches: 8. The CDR3 reads CASSVVPAGVGEQFF. The CDR3 nucleotides read TGTGCCAGCAGCGTAGTGCCAGCGGGGGTTGGTGAGCAGTTCTTC.